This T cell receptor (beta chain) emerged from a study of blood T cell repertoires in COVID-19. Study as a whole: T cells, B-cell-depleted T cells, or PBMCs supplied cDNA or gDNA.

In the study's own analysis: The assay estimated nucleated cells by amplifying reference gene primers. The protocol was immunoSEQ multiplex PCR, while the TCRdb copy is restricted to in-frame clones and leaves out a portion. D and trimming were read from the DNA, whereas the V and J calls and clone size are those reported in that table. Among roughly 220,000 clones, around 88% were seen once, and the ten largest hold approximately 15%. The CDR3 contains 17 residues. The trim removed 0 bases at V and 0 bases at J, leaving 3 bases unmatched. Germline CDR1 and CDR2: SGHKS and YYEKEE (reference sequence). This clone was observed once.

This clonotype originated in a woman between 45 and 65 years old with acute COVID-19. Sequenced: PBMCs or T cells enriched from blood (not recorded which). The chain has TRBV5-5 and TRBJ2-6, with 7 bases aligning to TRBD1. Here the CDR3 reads CASSLGQGGSGANVLTF. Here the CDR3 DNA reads TGTGCCAGCAGCTTGGGACAGGGTGGCTCTGGGGCCAACGTCCTGACTTTC.